This T cell receptor beta chain was identified in a study of cytomegalovirus exposure and HLA in healthy donors. In the PCR, 60 Vbeta and 13 Jbeta primers were used. Only in-frame clones appear in the TCRdb table, and some are missing; sequencing was by immunoSEQ multiplex PCR. Seen here are 160,000 or so clones, more than 70% observed once, and the top ten hold approximately 1.4%. This clone was detected only a few times. Its antigen is still unknown. Study-wide results and limits: Sequencing probably produced one cluster of sequence variants that were highly shared. In a later analysis, compared with equally common non-associated chains, HLA-associated beta chains were more expanded.

This CDR3 region has 13 residues. The germline gives CDR1 LGHNA, CDR2 YSLEER. Trimming took off 9 bases at V and 4 bases at J, with 15 bases between the two ends. The rearrangement uses TRBV4-3 and TRBJ2-5; D remains unclear. The sequenced material came from PBMCs. This receptor was obtained from a man between 60 and 70 years old in good health and CMV-seronegative. This chain's CDR3 is CARAALCVETQYF. CDR3 DNA sequence: TGCGCCAGGGCGGCGTTATGCGTAGAGACCCAGTACTTC.